This TCR beta chain was captured in a study of cytomegalovirus exposure and HLA in healthy donors. Study results and limitations: On later analysis, the bulk of CMV-associated TCR beta chains appeared to be HLA-restricted.

Notes on this clone: What it recognizes is unknown.

V shed 4 bases and J 4 bases; nucleotides not matched to a gene: 14. The CDR3 is made up of 18 amino acids. Germline assignment: CDR1 SGHNT and CDR2 YYREEE (reference sequence). Primers: 60 Vbeta forward and 13 Jbeta reverse. Here immunoSEQ multiplex PCR was the method, and the copy in TCRdb shows in-frame clones only, minus some. The sample has 150,000 or so clones, about 76% seen once; the top ten hold approximately 8%. Sequences were obtained from PBMCs. V and J are TRBV5-4 and TRBJ2-6; 7 bases agree with TRBD1. The clonotype comes from a man aged 25-40 years in good health and CMV-seropositive. The CDR3 region has the DNA TGTGCCAGCAGCCAGACAGGGAAGAACCCCTCGGGGGCCAACGTCCTGACTTTC. Protein: CASSQTGKNPSGANVLTF.